A selection of T cell receptor beta chains follows, all from one sample in a study of response to subunit inactivated influenza vaccine. TCRdb used MiXCR to reprocess the RT-PCR reads, holding one entry per CDR3 protein. The data hold 600,000 to 850,000 distinct CDR3 sequences, with 11% to 15% observed a single time. Sample: PBMCs from blood, taken approximately 15 days before vaccination. Receptors were obtained from a man between 50 and 59 years old who received an inactivated influenza vaccine. Each CDR3 is given with its conserved first and last residue. The D gene is left open where the match is weak. For some rows the clone size is stated as once, few or many, or as a class when expanded; others skip it.

cdr3_nt | cdr3_aa | d_call | clone_size | j_call | v_call
TGTGCCAGCAGCCTAAAACGGGGGGGGGATGAGCAGTTCTTC | CASSLKRGGDEQFF | TRBD2 | few | TRBJ2-1 | TRBV3-1
TGTGCCAGCAGTCAGGGTAGGGTGACCCAGTACTTC | CASSQGRVTQYF | NA | NA | TRBJ2-5 | TRBV6-5
TGTGCCAGCAGCCCAGGATTAGCGGGAGCTAATGAGCAGTTCTTC | CASSPGLAGANEQFF | TRBD2 | many | TRBJ2-1 | TRBV11-2
TGTGCCAGCAGCCAGAGGCGGGGGGTTTACAATGAGCAGTTCTTC | CASSQRRGVYNEQFF | TRBD2 | NA | TRBJ2-1 | TRBV14
TGTGCCAGCAGCCCAAGGACATCGTCTCCGAACACTGAAGCTTTCTTT | CASSPRTSSPNTEAFF | NA | many | TRBJ1-1 | TRBV9
TGTGCCACCAGCATGCGAGAGGGGACCGGGGAGCTGTTTTTT | CATSMREGTGELFF | NA | NA | TRBJ2-2 | TRBV15
TGTGCCATCAGTGAGTCGGTAGGTGGGACCCAGTACTTC | CAISESVGGTQYF | NA | NA | TRBJ2-5 | TRBV10-3
TGTGCCAGCAGCTACGGGACTAGCGGGAGCATCGAGCAGTTCTTC | CASSYGTSGSIEQFF | TRBD2 | NA | TRBJ2-1 | TRBV5-6
TGTGCCAGCAGCTTAGGGGGGTTTCGGCATCAGCCCCAGCATTTT | CASSLGGFRHQPQHF | NA | few | TRBJ1-5 | TRBV7-6
TGTGCCAGCAGCCTTATGGGGCTAGCGGGAGATACGCAGTATTTT | CASSLMGLAGDTQYF | TRBD2 | NA | TRBJ2-3 | TRBV7-2
TGTGCCAGCAGCCAAAAGTTTTCACCGTTCCACGAGCAGTACTTC | CASSQKFSPFHEQYF | NA | NA | TRBJ2-7 | TRBV14
TGCAGTGCTACGGCCCCAGGGGGTCATTTCAATGAGCAGTTCTTC | CSATAPGGHFNEQFF | TRBD1 | few | TRBJ2-1 | TRBV20-1
TGTGCCACCAGTGACCCGTCGGGACAGGGGGTTAATGAGCAGTTCTTC | CATSDPSGQGVNEQFF | TRBD1 | NA | TRBJ2-1 | TRBV24-1
TGTGCCAGCAGCCCCCTCGGATCCAGGGTGGCCGGGGAGCTGTTTTTT | CASSPLGSRVAGELFF | NA | NA | TRBJ2-2 | TRBV3-1
TGCGCCAGCAGCTTGTGGAGAGGTCCGGGAGGCGAGACCCAGTACTTC | CASSLWRGPGGETQYF | TRBD2 | many | TRBJ2-5 | TRBV5-1
TGTGCCATCGCTGGAGGGCCGAACACTGAAGCTTTCTTT | CAIAGGPNTEAFF | NA | NA | TRBJ1-1 | TRBV10-3
TGCGCCAGCAGCTTTATGGCTAGAACTAACTCAGAGACCCAGTACTTC | CASSFMARTNSETQYF | NA | few | TRBJ2-5 | TRBV5-1
TGTGCCAGCAGCTTGACAGGGGGCGCGAACATTCAGTACTTC | CASSLTGGANIQYF | TRBD1 | NA | TRBJ2-4 | TRBV7-2
TGTGCCAGCAGTAGCCCGGCAGGGAGAGGGGACGAGCAGTACTTC | CASSSPAGRGDEQYF | NA | few | TRBJ2-7 | TRBV12-3/TRBV12-4
TGCAGCGGAAGTCAGGGCGATGAGCAGTTCTTC | CSGSQGDEQFF | NA | few | TRBJ2-1 | TRBV29-1
TGTGCCAGCAGCCAAAGAAGGGTAGCCGTCGGTGAGCAGTTCTTC | CASSQRRVAVGEQFF | NA | few | TRBJ2-1 | TRBV3-1
TGCAGTGCCGGTCCGACAGGGACGCCTTACGAGCAGTACTTC | CSAGPTGTPYEQYF | TRBD1 | NA | TRBJ2-7 | TRBV20-1
TGCGCCAGCAGCCAAGACCCCGGGATACCCTACAATGAGCAGTTCTTC | CASSQDPGIPYNEQFF | NA | few | TRBJ2-1 | TRBV4-3
TGTGCCAGCAGCAAAGGGGGCGGCGGGAGTCTTCTGTCCGACGAGCAGTACTTC | CASSKGGGGSLLSDEQYF | NA | NA | TRBJ2-7 | TRBV21-1
TGTGCCAGCAGCCTGGGACTAGCGGGGGGGCAAGATACGCAGTATTTT | CASSLGLAGGQDTQYF | TRBD2 | many | TRBJ2-3 | TRBV7-2
TGTGCCAGCAGCCTCGGACAGGGAACCCACAATGAGCAGTTCTTC | CASSLGQGTHNEQFF | TRBD1 | few | TRBJ2-1 | TRBV14
TGTGCCATCAGTGAAACAGGTATAGGGCAGTTCTTC | CAISETGIGQFF | NA | few | TRBJ2-1 | TRBV10-3
TGTGCCAGCAGTTACTCGCAGTATAGCAATCAGCCCCAGCATTTT | CASSYSQYSNQPQHF | NA | few | TRBJ1-5 | TRBV6-5
TGCAGCGCCATGCCGGCGTCAGATACGCAGTATTTT | CSAMPASDTQYF | NA | few | TRBJ2-3 | TRBV29-1
TGTGCCAGCAGAGTGTCCGGGACTCACTATGGCTACACCTTC | CASRVSGTHYGYTF | NA | many | TRBJ1-2 | TRBV6-2/TRBV6-3
TGTGCCAGCAGTTACCGAGAGTATGGCTACACCTTC | CASSYREYGYTF | NA | NA | TRBJ1-2 | TRBV6-2/TRBV6-3
TGTGCCAGCAGCCCTGGGACTAGCGGGGGATTCTACGAGCAGTACTTC | CASSPGTSGGFYEQYF | TRBD2 | few | TRBJ2-7 | TRBV7-9
TGTGCCAGCAGTTTATTAGGGACTAGCGGCAGCACAGATACGCAGTATTTT | CASSLLGTSGSTDTQYF | TRBD2 | few | TRBJ2-3 | TRBV28
TGCGCCAGCAGCTTGGCAGTCTTTCGCGGGCCCCAAGAGACCCAGTACTTC | CASSLAVFRGPQETQYF | NA | many | TRBJ2-5 | TRBV5-1
TGTGCCAGCAGCTCCGGGACCGTTTCCACTGCCTACAATGAGCAGTTCTTC | CASSSGTVSTAYNEQFF | NA | NA | TRBJ2-1 | TRBV7-9
TGTGCCAGCAGTGAAGAGAGGACGTCCAATGAGCAGTTCTTC | CASSEERTSNEQFF | NA | few | TRBJ2-1 | TRBV2
TGTGCCGGCCGGAGCGGGATTACCGATTTGAACACCGGGGAGCTGTTTTTT | CAGRSGITDLNTGELFF | TRBD2 | many | TRBJ2-2 | TRBV6-1
TGTGCCAGCAGTTTATCGCGCGGGAGTTATCACAGGTACAATGAGCAGTTCTTC | CASSLSRGSYHRYNEQFF | TRBD2 | NA | TRBJ2-1 | TRBV28
TGCGCCAGCAGCCACGACGGGAGTGCCACAGATACGCAGTATTTT | CASSHDGSATDTQYF | NA | NA | TRBJ2-3 | TRBV5-1
TGCAGTGCCCATCCGAGGGGCCAGGGCCGAGTGAGGGGTTCACCCCTCCACTTT | CSAHPRGQGRVRGSPLHF | NA | few | TRBJ1-6 | TRBV20-1